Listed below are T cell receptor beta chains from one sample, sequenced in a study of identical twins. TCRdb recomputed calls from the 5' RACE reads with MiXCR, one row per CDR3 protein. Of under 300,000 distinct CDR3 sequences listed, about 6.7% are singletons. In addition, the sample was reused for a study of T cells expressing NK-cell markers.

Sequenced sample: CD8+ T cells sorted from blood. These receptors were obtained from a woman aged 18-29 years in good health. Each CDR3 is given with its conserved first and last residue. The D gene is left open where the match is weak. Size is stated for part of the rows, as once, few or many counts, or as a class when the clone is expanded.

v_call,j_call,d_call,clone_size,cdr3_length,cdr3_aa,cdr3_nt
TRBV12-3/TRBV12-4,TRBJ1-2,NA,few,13,CASSLGATHGYTF,TGTGCCAGCAGTTTAGGGGCCACCCATGGCTACACCTTC
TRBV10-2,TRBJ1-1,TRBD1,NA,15,CASKEGDRLNTEAFF,TGCGCCAGCAAAGAGGGGGACAGGCTGAACACTGAAGCTTTCTTT
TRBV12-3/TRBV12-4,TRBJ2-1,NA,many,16,CASSSSRGGAYNEQFF,TGTGCCAGCAGTTCGAGTAGGGGGGGAGCCTACAATGAGCAGTTCTTC
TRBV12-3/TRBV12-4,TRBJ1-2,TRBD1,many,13,CASSLGQRYGYTF,TGTGCCAGCAGTCTGGGACAGCGCTATGGCTACACCTTC
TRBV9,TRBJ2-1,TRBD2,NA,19,CASSVGYRGLAGAYNEQFF,TGTGCCAGCAGCGTAGGGTATAGGGGACTAGCGGGGGCTTACAATGAGCAGTTCTTC
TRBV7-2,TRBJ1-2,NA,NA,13,CASSFPWDYGYTF,TGTGCCAGCAGCTTTCCATGGGACTATGGCTACACCTTC
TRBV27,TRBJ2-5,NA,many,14,CASSTHRVSETQYF,TGTGCCAGCAGTACTCACAGGGTTTCGGAGACCCAGTACTTC
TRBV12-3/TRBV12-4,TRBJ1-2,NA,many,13,CASRTREGNGYTF,TGTGCCAGCAGGACCCGGGAGGGCAATGGCTACACCTTC
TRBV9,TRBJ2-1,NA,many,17,CASSPPVGGGLLNEQFF,TGTGCCAGCAGCCCTCCGGTGGGGGGCGGCCTACTCAATGAGCAGTTCTTC
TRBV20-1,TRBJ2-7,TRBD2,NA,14,CSARDNSGIYEQYF,TGCAGTGCTAGAGATAATAGCGGGATCTACGAGCAGTACTTC
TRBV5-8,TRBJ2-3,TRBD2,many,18,CASSWERLAGGAADTQYF,TGTGCCAGCAGTTGGGAGCGACTAGCGGGAGGGGCAGCGGATACGCAGTATTTT
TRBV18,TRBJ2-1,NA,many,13,CASSLVVYNEQFF,TGTGCCAGCTCATTGGTCGTATACAATGAGCAGTTCTTC
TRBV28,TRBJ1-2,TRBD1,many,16,CASSQLTGAHNYGYTF,TGTGCCAGCAGCCAACTCACAGGGGCCCATAACTATGGCTACACCTTC
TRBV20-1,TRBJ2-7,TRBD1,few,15,CSARNKDRGAYEQYF,TGCAGTGCTAGGAATAAGGACAGGGGCGCCTACGAGCAGTACTTC
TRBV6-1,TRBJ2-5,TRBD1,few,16,CASSGAVTGLGETQYF,TGTGCCAGCAGCGGAGCCGTGACAGGGCTGGGGGAGACCCAGTACTTC
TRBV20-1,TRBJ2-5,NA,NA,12,CSARDGGETQYF,TGCAGTGCTAGGGATGGCGGAGAGACCCAGTACTTC
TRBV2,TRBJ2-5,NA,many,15,CASSNRTDLRETQYF,TGTGCCAGCAGCAATAGGACAGATTTGCGGGAGACCCAGTACTTC
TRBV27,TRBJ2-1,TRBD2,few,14,CASSFERELNEQFF,TGTGCCAGCAGTTTCGAGCGGGAGCTCAATGAGCAGTTCTTC
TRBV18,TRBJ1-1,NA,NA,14,CASSPRSVNTEAFF,TGTGCCAGCTCACCCCGATCCGTGAACACTGAAGCTTTCTTT
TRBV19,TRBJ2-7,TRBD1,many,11,CASGQGDQQYF,TGTGCCAGTGGACAGGGAGACCAGCAGTACTTC
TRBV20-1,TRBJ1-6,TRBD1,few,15,CSASDTGALHFPLHF,TGCAGTGCTAGCGACACAGGGGCCCTTCATTTCCCCCTCCACTTT
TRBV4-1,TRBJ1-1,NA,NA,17,CASSQDPRGPFNTEAFF,TGCGCCAGCAGCCAAGATCCCCGAGGACCGTTCAACACTGAAGCTTTCTTT
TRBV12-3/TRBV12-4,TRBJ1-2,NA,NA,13,CASSYTVNYGYTF,TGTGCCAGCAGTTATACCGTCAACTATGGCTACACCTTC
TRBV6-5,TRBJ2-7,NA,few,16,CASSYSPGAPGYEQYF,TGTGCCAGCAGTTACTCCCCCGGGGCGCCGGGATACGAGCAGTACTTC
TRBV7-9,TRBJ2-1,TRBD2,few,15,CASSTILAGDNEQFF,TGTGCCAGCAGCACCATCCTAGCGGGGGACAATGAGCAGTTCTTC